The source of this TCR beta chain is a study of identical twins. MiXCR, run by TCRdb on the 5' RACE reads, gives a single entry per CDR3 protein. The sample yields under 300,000 distinct CDR3 sequences, roughly 7.1% seen once. The germline V gene has CDR1 LNHNV and CDR2 YYDKDF (reference sequence). Deletions cut 0 bases from V and 6 bases from J, with 12 bases between. The CDR3 sequence is 15 residues long. This clonotype was seen only a few times. These same data were also listed under a study on T cells expressing NK-cell markers. That report notes: Sequencing of TCR beta repertoires drew on sorted CD3+CD56+NKG2C+, CD3+CD56+NKG2C- and CD3+CD56-NKG2C+ T cells.

The chain couples TRBV15 to TRBJ2-1; TRBD1 or TRBD2 may be the D gene (5 bases each). The origin of this receptor is a young woman in good health. Sequencing was performed on CD8+ T cells sorted from blood. CDR3 amino acids: CATSRDRGRANEQFF. In DNA form, the CDR3 reads TGTGCCACCAGCAGAGATCGGGGCAGGGCCAATGAGCAGTTCTTC. Based on the CDR3 plus reference TRBV15 and TRBJ2-1, the full variable domain is DAMVIQNPRYQVTQFGKPVTLSCSQTLNHNVMYWYQQKSSQAPKLLFHYYDKDFNNEADTPDNFQSRRPNTSFCFLDIRSPGLGDTAMYLCATSRDRGRANEQFFGPGTRLTVL.